Below, one TCR beta chain is given with its context. Germline V lookup: CDR1 MNHEY, CDR2 SVGEGT. V dropped 2 bases and J dropped 10; count of bases not matched to a gene: 6. The CDR3 extends over 14 amino acids. The data were taken from a study of response to subunit inactivated influenza vaccine. TCRdb re-called the RT-PCR reads with MiXCR, one entry per CDR3 protein. The data hold 550,000 to 650,000 distinct CDR3 sequences, with around 11% observed a single time. This sequence was found in a man between 50 and 59 years old who received an inactivated influenza vaccine. The sequencing here drew on PBMCs from blood, taken on the day of vaccination. The rearrangement uses TRBV6-2 or TRBV6-3 and TRBJ1-5; 9 nucleotides agree with TRBD1. CDR3 protein: CASSYGTGSGPQHF. In DNA, the CDR3 is TGTGCCAGCAGTTACGGGACAGGGTCAGGACCCCAGCATTTT.